These 2 T cell receptor beta chains came from one sample sequenced in a study of blood T cell repertoires in COVID-19 (TCRdb year 2020). Receptors were amplified or captured by the immunoSEQ multiplex PCR assay. TCRdb re-hosts the immuneACCESS table, in-frame sequences only. Its copies lack some clones; in the studies checked, an unresolved V gene accounts for under half of them, and the cause for the rest is not known. The table for this sample lists 200,000 or so clones; roughly 84% of them were counted only once. The leading ten clones occupy around 21% of the sample. The sequenced sample was peripheral blood. The receptor source for this set is a human donor in a cohort sampled during active COVID-19.

This clone was recorded once. The chain combines TRBV3-1 (or the pseudogene TRBV3-2) with TRBJ2-7; 9 nucleotides agree with TRBD2. This CDR3 contains 16 residues. Germline V gives CDR1 LGHDT, CDR2 YNNKEL (reference sequence). The V and J ends lost 0 bases and 5 bases, in that order; junction bases with no gene match: 8. CDR3: CASSQEVISGSHEQYF. The CDR3 coding sequence is TGTGCCAGCAGCCAAGAAGTGATTAGCGGGAGTCACGAGCAGTACTTC.

This chain links TRBV7-6 with TRBJ2-1; 9 bases match TRBD2. This CDR3 has 19 amino acids. Germline CDR1 is SGHVS and CDR2 is FNYEAQ. V was pared by 3 bases and J by 7 bases, with 19 bases of the junction left unmatched. The CDR3 loop is CASSFDPPAAGGRGNEQFF. The DNA of the CDR3 is TGTGCCAGCAGCTTTGACCCCCCGGCGGCGGGAGGGCGAGGGAATGAGCAGTTCTTC.